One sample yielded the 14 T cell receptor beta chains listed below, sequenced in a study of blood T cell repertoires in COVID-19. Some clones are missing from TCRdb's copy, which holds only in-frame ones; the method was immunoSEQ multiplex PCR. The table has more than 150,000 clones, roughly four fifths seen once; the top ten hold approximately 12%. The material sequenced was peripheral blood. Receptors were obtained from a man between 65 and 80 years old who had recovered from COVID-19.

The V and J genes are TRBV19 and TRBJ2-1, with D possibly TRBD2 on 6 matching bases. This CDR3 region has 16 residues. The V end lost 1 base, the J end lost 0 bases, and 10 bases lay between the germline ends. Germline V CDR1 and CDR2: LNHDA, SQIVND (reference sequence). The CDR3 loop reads CASSIGGTGSYNEQFF. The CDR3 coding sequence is TGTGCCAGTAGTATAGGGGGGACTGGCTCCTACAATGAGCAGTTCTTC.

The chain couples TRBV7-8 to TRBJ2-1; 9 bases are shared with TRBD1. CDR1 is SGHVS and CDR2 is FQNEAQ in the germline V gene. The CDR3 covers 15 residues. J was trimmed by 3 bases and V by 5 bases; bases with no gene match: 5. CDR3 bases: TGTGCCAGCAGCGCCGGGACAGGGAACTACAATGAGCAGTTCTTC. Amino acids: CASSAGTGNYNEQFF.

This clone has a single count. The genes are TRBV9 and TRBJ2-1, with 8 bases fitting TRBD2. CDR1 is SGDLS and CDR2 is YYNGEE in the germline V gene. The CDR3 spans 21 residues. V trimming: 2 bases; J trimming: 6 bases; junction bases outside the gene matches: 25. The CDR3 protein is CASSVTHGTQVLGTRGNEQFF. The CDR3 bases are TGTGCCAGCAGCGTTACCCACGGGACACAAGTTCTCGGGACTAGGGGCAATGAGCAGTTCTTC.

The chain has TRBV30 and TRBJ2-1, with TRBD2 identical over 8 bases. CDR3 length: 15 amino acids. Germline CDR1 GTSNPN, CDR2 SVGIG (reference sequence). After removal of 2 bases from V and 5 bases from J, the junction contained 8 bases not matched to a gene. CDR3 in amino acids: CAWSSPGRGNNEQFF. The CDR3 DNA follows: TGTGCCTGGAGTTCTCCCGGGAGGGGGAACAATGAGCAGTTCTTC.

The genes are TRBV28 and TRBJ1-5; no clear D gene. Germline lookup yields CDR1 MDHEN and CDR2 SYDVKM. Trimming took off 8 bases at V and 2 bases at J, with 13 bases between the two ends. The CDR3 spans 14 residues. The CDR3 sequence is CASLNSPGNQPQHF. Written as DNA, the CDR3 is TGTGCCAGCCTTAACTCTCCGGGCAATCAGCCCCAGCATTTT.

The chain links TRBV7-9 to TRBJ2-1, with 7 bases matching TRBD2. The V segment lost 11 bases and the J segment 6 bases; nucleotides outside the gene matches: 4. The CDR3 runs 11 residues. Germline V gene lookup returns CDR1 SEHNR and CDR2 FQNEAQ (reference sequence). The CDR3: CAPWGGNEQFF. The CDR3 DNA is TGTGCCCCGTGGGGGGGCAATGAGCAGTTCTTC.

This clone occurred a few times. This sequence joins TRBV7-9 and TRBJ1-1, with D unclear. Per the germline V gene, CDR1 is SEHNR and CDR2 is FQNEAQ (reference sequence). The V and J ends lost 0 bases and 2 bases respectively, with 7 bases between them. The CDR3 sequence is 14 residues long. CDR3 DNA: TGTGCCAGCAGCTTAGCCCATCCAAACACTGAAGCTTTCTTT. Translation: CASSLAHPNTEAFF.

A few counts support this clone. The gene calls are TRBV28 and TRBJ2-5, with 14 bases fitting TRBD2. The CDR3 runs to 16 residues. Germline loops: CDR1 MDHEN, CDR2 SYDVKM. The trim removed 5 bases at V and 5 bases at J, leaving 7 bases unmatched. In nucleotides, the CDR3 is TGTGCCAGCAGTCCGGGACTAGCGGGAGAGGGGGAGACCCAGTACTTC. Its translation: CASSPGLAGEGETQYF. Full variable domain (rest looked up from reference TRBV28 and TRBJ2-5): DVKVTQSSRYLVKRTGEKVFLECVQDMDHENMFWYRQDPGLGLRLIYFSYDVKMKEKGDIPEGYSVSREKKERFSLILESASTNQTSMYLCASSPGLAGEGETQYFGPGTRLLVL.

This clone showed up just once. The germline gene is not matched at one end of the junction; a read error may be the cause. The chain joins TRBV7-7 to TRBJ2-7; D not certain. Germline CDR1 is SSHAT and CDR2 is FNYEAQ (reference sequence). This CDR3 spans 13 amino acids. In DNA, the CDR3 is TGTGCTAGCAGCCCCGGATCGGGCTACGAGCAGTACTTC. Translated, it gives CASSPGSGYEQYF.

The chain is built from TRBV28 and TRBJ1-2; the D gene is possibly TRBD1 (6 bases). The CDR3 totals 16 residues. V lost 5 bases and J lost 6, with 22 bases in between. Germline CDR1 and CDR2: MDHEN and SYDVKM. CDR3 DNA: TGTGCCAGCAGTCCATCGGGCAGGGGCCTCCTGAATGGCTACACCTTC. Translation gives CASSPSGRGLLNGYTF.

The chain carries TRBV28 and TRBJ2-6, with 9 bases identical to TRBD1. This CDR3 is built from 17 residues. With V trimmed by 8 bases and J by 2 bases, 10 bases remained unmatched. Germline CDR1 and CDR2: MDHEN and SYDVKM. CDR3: CASGSGQGIAGANVLTF. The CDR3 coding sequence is TGTGCCAGCGGCTCCGGACAGGGGATAGCTGGGGCCAACGTCCTGACTTTC.

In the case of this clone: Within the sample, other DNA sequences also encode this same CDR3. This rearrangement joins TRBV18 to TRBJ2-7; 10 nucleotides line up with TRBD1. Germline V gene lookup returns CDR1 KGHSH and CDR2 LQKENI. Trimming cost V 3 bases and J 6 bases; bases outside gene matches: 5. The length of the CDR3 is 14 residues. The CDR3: CASSPGTGVSEQYF. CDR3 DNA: TGTGCCAGCTCACCCGGGACAGGGGTAAGCGAGCAGTACTTC.

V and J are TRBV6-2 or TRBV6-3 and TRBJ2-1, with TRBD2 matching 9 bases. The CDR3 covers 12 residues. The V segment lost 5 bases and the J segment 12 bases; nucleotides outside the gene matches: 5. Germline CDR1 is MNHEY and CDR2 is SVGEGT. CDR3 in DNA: TGTGCCAGCAGTCCACGCGGGGGGGGGCAGTTCTTC. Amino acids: CASSPRGGGQFF.

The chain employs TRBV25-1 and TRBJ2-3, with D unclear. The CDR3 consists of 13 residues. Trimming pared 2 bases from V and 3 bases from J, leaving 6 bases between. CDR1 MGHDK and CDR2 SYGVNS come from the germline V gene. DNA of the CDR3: TGTGCCAGCAGTGAAACCCAGACAGATACGCAGTATTTT. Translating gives CASSETQTDTQYF.